The clone carrying this T cell receptor (beta chain) has a single count. The protocol was immunoSEQ multiplex PCR, while the TCRdb copy is restricted to in-frame clones and leaves out a portion. The sample records about 76,000 clones, 90% to 95% being singletons. The CDR3 sequence is 12 residues long. The germline V gene has CDR1 LNHDA and CDR2 SQIVND (reference sequence). Losses at the gene ends were 9 bases for V and 4 bases for J; bases not matched to a gene: 3. This entry comes from a study of T cell changes during pregnancy in multiple sclerosis. Specimen: peripheral blood, collected in the second trimester of pregnancy. The receptor's source is a female donor with multiple sclerosis, enrolled in a pregnancy study. The rearrangement links TRBV19 to TRBJ1-5; 7 bases are a match to TRBD1. DNA of the CDR3: TGTGCCAGCCGACAGGGAAATCAGCCCCAGCATTTT. Its protein is CASRQGNQPQHF.